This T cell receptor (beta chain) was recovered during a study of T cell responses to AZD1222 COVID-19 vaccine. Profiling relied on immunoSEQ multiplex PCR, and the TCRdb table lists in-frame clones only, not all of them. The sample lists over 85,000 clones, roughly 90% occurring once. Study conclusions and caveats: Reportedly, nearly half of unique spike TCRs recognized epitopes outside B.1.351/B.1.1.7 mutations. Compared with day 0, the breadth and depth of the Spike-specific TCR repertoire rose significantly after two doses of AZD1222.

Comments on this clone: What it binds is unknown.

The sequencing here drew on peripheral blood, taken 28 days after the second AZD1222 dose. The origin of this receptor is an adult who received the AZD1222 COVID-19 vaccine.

The CDR3 DNA follows: TGTGCCAGCAGCTGGGCCTCAGGGGAGGGTTACTATGGCTACACCTTC. It yields the protein CASSWASGEGYYGYTF. V usage is TRBV7-9 and J usage is TRBJ1-2, with D possibly TRBD1 on 6 matching bases. With 4 bases removed from V and 3 bases from J, the gap between germline ends came to 18 bases. Germline V gene sequence: CDR1 SEHNR, CDR2 FQNEAQ (reference sequence). The CDR3 totals 16 residues.